The TCR beta chain under discussion was sequenced for a study of cytomegalovirus exposure and HLA in healthy donors. Study-wide background: There were approximately 400 genotyped donors. Of these, roughly 84% fell in the genetic ancestry cluster associated with self-reported Caucasian donors. Overall study results and limits: Using the classifier, cytomegalovirus status was reportedly diagnosed with high specificity and sensitivity. Indistinguishable V segments, including TRBV6-2 and TRBV6-3, were excluded. Specific recognition of CMV antigens was confirmed in vitro for a few chains (all CMV-associated).

Researchers ran the PCR with 60 Vbeta and 13 Jbeta primers. Profiling relied on immunoSEQ multiplex PCR, and the TCRdb table lists in-frame clones only, not all of them. In the table there are approximately 76,000 clones, 65% to 80% of which are singletons. CDR3 length equals 18 residues. Trimming left V 3 bases short and J 0 bases short, with 21 bases between. Germline CDR1 reads SGDLS; CDR2 reads YYNGEE. Worth noting for this clone: Its antigen is unknown.

The origin of this receptor is a man under 40 in good health and CMV-seronegative. The chain combines TRBV9 with TRBJ1-2; D not certain. The material sequenced was PBMCs. CDR3 in DNA: TGTGCCAGCAGCGAGGACTTTTGGCAGCCCTCTTCTAACTATGGCTACACCTTC. This sequence encodes CASSEDFWQPSSNYGYTF.